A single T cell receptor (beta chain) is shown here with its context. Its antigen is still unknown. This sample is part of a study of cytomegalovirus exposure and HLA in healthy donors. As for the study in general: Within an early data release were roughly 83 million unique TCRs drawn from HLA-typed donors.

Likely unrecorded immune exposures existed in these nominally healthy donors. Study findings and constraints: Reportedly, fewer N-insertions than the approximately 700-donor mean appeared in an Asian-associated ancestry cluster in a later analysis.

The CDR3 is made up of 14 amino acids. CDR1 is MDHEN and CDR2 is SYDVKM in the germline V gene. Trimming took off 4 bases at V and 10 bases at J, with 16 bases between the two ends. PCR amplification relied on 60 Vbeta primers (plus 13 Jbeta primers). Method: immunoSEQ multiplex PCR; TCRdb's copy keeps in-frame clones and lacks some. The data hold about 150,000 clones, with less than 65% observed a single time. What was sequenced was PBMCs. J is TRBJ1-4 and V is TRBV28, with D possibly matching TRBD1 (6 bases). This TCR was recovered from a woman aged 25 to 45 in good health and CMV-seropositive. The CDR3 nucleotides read TGTGCCAGCAGTTCCAGGGGAGAGTTTCGAAAACTGTTTTTT. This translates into CASSSRGEFRKLFF. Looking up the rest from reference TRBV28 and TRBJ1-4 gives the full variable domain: DVKVTQSSRYLVKRTGEKVFLECVQDMDHENMFWYRQDPGLGLRLIYFSYDVKMKEKGDIPEGYSVSREKKERFSLILESASTNQTSMYLCASSSRGEFRKLFFGSGTQLSVL.